These T cell receptor beta chains were read from a single sample in a study of T cells expressing NK-cell markers. TCRdb reprocessed the 5' RACE reads, with one entry per CDR3 protein and no DNA. The specimen's table records about half a million distinct CDR3 sequences. Sequenced: blood T cells: a sorted CD56 or NKG2C T cell subset, CD4+ or CD8+ T cells, or bulk PBMC T cells (not recorded which). These receptors originate from a woman aged 45-59 years in good health. Both conserved end residues are part of each CDR3.

TRBJ2-7 TRBV4-2 CASSQEETYEQYF
TRBJ2-1 TRBV6-5 CASSYFRAGSSYNEQFF
TRBJ2-3 TRBV6-5 CASSPSGRGLDTQYF
TRBJ2-3 TRBV9 CASSQDRQSTDTQYF
TRBJ2-7 TRBV6-1 CASKPSGTYEQYF
TRBJ1-1 TRBV5-1 CASSLFPGGGGTEAFF
TRBJ1-4 TRBV20-1 CSARDTGGWGVEKLFF
TRBJ1-1 TRBV20-1 CSAPTGVSAEAFF
TRBJ2-3 TRBV25-1 CASSEEGRGTDTQYF
TRBJ2-2 TRBV19 CASSIRVGTGVELFF
TRBJ1-1 TRBV24-1 CATKDRGPNTEAFF
TRBJ2-1 TRBV2 CASSSSGVYNEQFF
TRBJ1-2 TRBV24-1 CATSDSPGGYGYTF
TRBJ2-3 TRBV12-3/TRBV12-4 CASSLDASFTDTQYF
TRBJ1-1 TRBV11-1 CASSLEAGETEAFF
TRBJ2-1 TRBV5-1 CASSSQGAYNEQFF
TRBJ1-1 TRBV6-6 CASSYGQGLTGAFF
TRBJ2-7 TRBV7-2 CASSALSGAYEQYF
TRBJ2-7 TRBV12-5 CASGLVLAGHTYEQYF
TRBJ1-1 TRBV10-1 CASRPRTGPNTEAFF
TRBJ2-2 TRBV3-1 CASRDNNPPNTGELFF
TRBJ2-1 TRBV6-6 CASSWGGLDEQFF
TRBJ2-7 TRBV2 CASRAGTSGPYTPYEQYF
TRBJ1-4 TRBV19 CASSIPGVREKLFF
TRBJ2-5 TRBV5-6 CASSLEIRRATPQETQYF
TRBJ1-3 TRBV4-1 CASSQESGNTIYF
TRBJ2-7 TRBV12-3/TRBV12-4 CASSINHRVYEQYF
TRBJ2-5 TRBV10-3 CAISSGVGETQYF
TRBJ2-3 TRBV7-9 CASSHTASGSHTQYF
TRBJ2-4 TRBV15 CATSRDRGRQNIQYF
TRBJ1-5 TRBV4-1 CASSRGVVQPQHF
TRBJ2-1 TRBV15 CATSRGQTVSYNEQFF
TRBJ1-3 TRBV29-1 CSAETGGGNTIYF
TRBJ2-7 TRBV29-1 CSVPGSVSYEQYF
TRBJ2-1 TRBV5-1 CASSGNPRIEQFF
TRBJ1-2 TRBV7-9 CATPIYYGYTF
TRBJ1-2 TRBV9 CASSVGQGEGYGYTF
TRBJ2-5 TRBV4-1 CASSLQRFGLGQETQYF
TRBJ2-3 TRBV5-5 CASSLLKSRDTQYF
TRBJ1-4 TRBV3-1 CASSLFPAGAEKLFF
TRBJ2-2 TRBV19 CASSIARTWLDTGELFF
TRBJ2-1 TRBV14 CASSRNGYGEQFF
TRBJ2-3 TRBV12-3/TRBV12-4 CASSFIRATDTQYF
TRBJ1-1 TRBV6-6 CATHPQGISEAFF
TRBJ2-7 TRBV4-1 CASSQEAGTYQQYF
TRBJ2-6 TRBV3-1 CASSQGTTGANVLTF
TRBJ1-4 TRBV7-9 CASSLGGRQEKLFF
TRBJ2-1 TRBV5-6 CASSTRDYPYNEQFF
TRBJ2-7 TRBV5-6 CASSLGLLASEQYF
TRBJ2-1 TRBV5-6 CASSLLGNHNEQFF
TRBJ2-3 TRBV7-9 CASSAGTSGNIDTQYF
TRBJ2-2 TRBV10-3 CAISPGALNTGELFF